This entry is about one T cell receptor (beta chain). Many counts were recorded for this clone. Its specific antigen is unknown. Because this receptor comes from a mouse, its gene names and germline sequences follow the mouse reference. The method behind the library was the immunoSEQ multiplex PCR assay. RNA was extracted from all samples and reverse transcribed into cDNA, which served as template for TCR sequencing. First-strand cDNA was synthesized with SuperScript III using a 2:1 mix of oligo-dT and random hexamers. A synthetic immune receptor repertoire was used to assess amplification bias, and residual bias was removed computationally. Sequencing of the libraries was done on Illumina HiSeq using 60 bp reads that spanned the CDR3 and were read from J toward V. The original pipeline was this. Raw reads were preprocessed for error removal, and CDR3 was defined according to IMGT conventions as running from the conserved cysteine to phenylalanine. Clonality was computed by normalizing Shannon entropy by log2 of the number of productive unique TCRs and subtracting the result from 1. Whether scalp clones were CD4 or CD8 was inferred by matching scalp TCRbeta sequences against CD4 and CD8 repertoires sorted from blood. Held by TCRdb, this immuneACCESS table contains in-frame sequences only and omits some clones. Under half of the omission traces to an unresolved V gene where checked; the cause of the rest is unknown. That table supplies the V and J calls and clone size; D and trimming were determined from the DNA. There are roughly 120,000 clones in this sample, and none of them is a singleton. The ten most abundant clones make up about 19% of the sample.

This sample stems from a study of CD8+ T cells in alopecia areata (dated by TCRdb to 2016 to 2019). Regarding the study in general: Skin from C3H/HeJ donors with spontaneous alopecia (roughly 6-12 months old) was grafted onto female C3H/HeJ recipients aged about 7-10 weeks. To study T cell clonal expansion in alopecia areata, the researchers applied high-throughput TCRbeta sequencing to both the C3H/HeJ mouse model and human patients. On the human side, TCRbeta sequencing was run on scalp tissue and on sorted CD4+ and CD8+ peripheral blood T cells from healthy controls and from alopecia areata patients with either patchy or totalis/universalis disease. Clonality in the scalp was compared among normal scalp (n=4), patchy alopecia areata scalp (n=8), and alopecia totalis/universalis scalp (n=8). RNA was extracted with the PAXgene miRNA kit for fixed scalp, the miRNeasy kit for PBMCs, and the RNeasy kit for mouse skin. TCRbeta CDR3 regions were amplified by immunoSEQ multiplex PCR with 35 Vbeta forward and 13 Jbeta reverse primers. Study-level results and caveats: Shared TCR sequences between patients were less evident than in mice, which may be partly attributable to HLA diversity in the patient population. Scalp TCR repertoire analysis is complicated because resident alphabeta T cells in normal human skin are also sequenced, whereas mouse skin is dominated by gammadelta T cells. Compared with normal scalp, lesional scalp had higher clonality and more expanded CD8+ clones, particularly in alopecia totalis/universalis, a pattern that suggests antigenic drive.

This clonotype originated in a C3H/HeJ mouse with alopecia areata. This mouse strain bears the MHC haplotype H2-k. Specimen: lesional skin.

The CDR3 region: CTCSGGTGANTEVFF. CDR3 DNA (partial): TGCACCTGCAGTGGGGGGACAGGGGCAAACACA. This chain is built from TRBV1 and TRBJ1-1; 10 bases in the middle match TRBD1. The sequenced fragment ends 4 residues before the CDR3 boundary, so the rest is inferred from the germline J gene. Looking up the germline V gene (reference sequence) yields CDR1 NSQYPW and CDR2 LRSPGD. Spanning cysteine to phenylalanine, the CDR3 consists of 15 amino acids. Only the CDR3 bases that were read are kept: 33 of them, in frame from base 1. Ends trimmed: V by 4 bases, J by 0 bases; bases unmatched to a gene: 2.